These T cell receptor beta chains were read from a single sample in a study of identifying expanded T cells in peripheral blood. The method was immunoSEQ multiplex PCR; TCRdb's version includes in-frame clones alone and lacks a portion of them. Seen here are 75,000 to 90,000 clones, roughly 81% observed once, and the top ten hold 15% to 20%. The sequenced material came from blood. These receptors came from a person between 18 and 69 years old in good health. Both conserved end residues are trimmed from each CDR3.

ASSQDGQGYYEQY	TRBJ2-7	TRBV4-2
ASSGTRASYEQY	TRBJ2-7	TRBV6-1
ASSLLGPGANVLT	TRBJ2-6	TRBV5-1
ASQGTTANTGELF	TRBJ2-2	TRBV5-1
ASSIEGGRYEQY	TRBJ2-7	TRBV19
ASQSGIGAQY	TRBJ2-7	TRBV6-1
ASSLPTGGGGQPQH	TRBJ1-5	TRBV28
ASSQGRVITEAF	TRBJ1-1	TRBV6-1
ATRTSGDYEQY	TRBJ2-7	TRBV10-3
ASSTRTSGMVLRQY	TRBJ2-3	TRBV19